These 17 T cell receptor beta chains originate from one sample sequenced in a study of cytotoxic CD8 clonotypes in ibrutinib-treated CLL. Libraries were prepared by immunoSEQ multiplex PCR; TCRdb keeps only in-frame clonotypes and omits some of them. This sample has about 300,000 clones; roughly 67% occur once, and the top ten carry 6.3%. This specimen consisted of PBMCs, obtained after 36 months of ibrutinib treatment. The receptors derive from a human donor with chronic lymphocytic leukemia.

In its sample, this clone was seen a few times. The genes are TRBV6-6 and TRBJ1-2; maybe TRBD1 (5 bases). This CDR3 has 12 amino acids. With 2 bases removed from V and 8 bases from J, the gap between germline ends came to 9 bases. Germline CDR1 reads MNHNY; CDR2 reads SVGAGI (reference sequence). CDR3 nucleotide sequence: TGTGCCAGCAGTTACCATCGACAGGGCTACACCTTC. This sequence encodes CASSYHRQGYTF.

Worth noting for this clone: This CDR3 is also generated by other DNA sequences in the sample. The rearrangement joins TRBV15 to TRBJ2-6, with D perhaps given as TRBD1 or TRBD2 (5 bases each). Germline CDR1 and CDR2: LNHNV and YYDKDF (reference sequence). There are 16 residues in the CDR3. Between the trimmed V and J ends, which lost 3 bases and 4 bases, there was a span of 13 bases. The CDR3 loop is CATSRGAGSGANVLTF. DNA for the CDR3: TGTGCCACCAGCAGGGGCGCAGGGAGCGGGGCCAACGTCCTGACTTTC. Combining the CDR3 with reference TRBV15 and TRBJ2-6 gives the whole variable domain DAMVIQNPRYQVTQFGKPVTLSCSQTLNHNVMYWYQQKSSQAPKLLFHYYDKDFNNEADTPDNFQSRRPNTSFCFLDIRSPGLGDTAMYLCATSRGAGSGANVLTFGAGSRLTVL.

The V call is TRBV5-6, the J call TRBJ2-7; 7 bases agree with TRBD1. CDR1 and CDR2 from the germline V gene are SGHDT and YYEEEE. V was pared by 4 bases and J by 7 bases, with 14 bases of the junction left unmatched. CDR3 length: 15 residues. The CDR3: CASSMGGRGTFEQYF. In DNA form, the CDR3 reads TGTGCCAGCAGCATGGGCGGCAGGGGGACGTTTGAGCAGTACTTC.

This clone was observed a few times. The chain uses TRBV2 and TRBJ1-2; D is unclear. Germline V gene lookup returns CDR1 SNHLY and CDR2 FYNNEI. Trimming pared 4 bases from V and 0 bases from J, leaving 6 bases between. This CDR3 is built from 13 residues. The CDR3 here is CASSATSNYGYTF. CDR3 coding DNA: TGTGCCAGCAGTGCGACATCTAACTATGGCTACACCTTC. Full variable domain (rest looked up from reference TRBV2 and TRBJ1-2): EPEVTQTPSHQVTQMGQEVILRCVPISNHLYFYWYRQILGQKVEFLVSFYNNEISEKSEIFDDQFSVERPDGSNFTLKIRSTKLEDSAMYFCASSATSNYGYTFGSGTRLTVV.

The rearrangement uses TRBV5-6 and TRBJ1-2, with no clear D. Trimming stripped 0 bases from V and 4 bases from J, with 7 bases between. CDR1 is SGHDT, CDR2 YYEEEE, per germline. The CDR3 is 13 residues long. CDR3 loop: CASSLEGIYGYTF. The CDR3 DNA follows: TGTGCCAGCAGCTTGGAGGGAATCTATGGCTACACCTTC.

The genes are TRBV14 and TRBJ2-2, with D possibly being TRBD1 (6 bases). Deletions cut 5 bases from V and 0 bases from J, with 16 bases between. Germline-derived CDR1 and CDR2 are SGHDN and FVKESK. This CDR3 is 17 amino acids long. This CDR3 reads CASSFRDTGPNTGELFF. In DNA, the CDR3 is TGTGCCAGCAGCTTCCGGGACACGGGACCGAACACCGGGGAGCTGTTTTTT.

The chain is built from TRBV29-1 and TRBJ2-5, with 8 bases matching TRBD1. After removal of 8 bases from V and 2 bases from J, the junction contained 7 bases not matched to a gene. Germline-derived CDR1 and CDR2 are SQVTM and ANQGSEA. This CDR3 contains 13 residues. Written as DNA, the CDR3 is TGCAGCTACCGGACAGGGAAACAAGAGACCCAGTACTTC. Protein sequence: CSYRTGKQETQYF.

This CDR3 reads CASSLVVRTGKQETQYF. The CDR3 DNA is TGTGCCAGCAGCTTAGTTGTCCGGACAGGCAAGCAAGAGACCCAGTACTTC. This chain joins TRBV7-6 and TRBJ2-5; 7 bases fit TRBD1. Germline assignment: CDR1 SGHVS and CDR2 FNYEAQ. The CDR3 contains 17 residues. Trimming cost V 1 base and J 2 bases; bases outside gene matches: 10. The full variable domain, rest sourced from reference TRBV7-6 and TRBJ2-5, is GAGVSQSPRYKVTKRGQDVALRCDPISGHVSLYWYRQALGQGPEFLTYFNYEAQQDKSGLPNDRFSAERPEGSISTLTIQRTEQRDSAMYRCASSLVVRTGKQETQYFGPGTRLLVL.

A few counts support this clone. J is TRBJ2-7 and V is TRBV18; 7 nucleotides match TRBD1. The CDR3 spans 18 residues. The V gene end was trimmed by 2 bases and the J gene end by 4 bases; junction bases not matched to a gene: 17. CDR1 and CDR2 from the germline V gene are KGHSH and LQKENI. The CDR3: CASSPYQMAGDRLYEQYF. The CDR3 nucleotides read TGTGCCAGCTCACCATATCAAATGGCCGGGGACAGATTATACGAGCAGTACTTC. The whole variable domain, remainder taken from reference TRBV18 and TRBJ2-7, is NAGVMQNPRHLVRRRGQEARLRCSPMKGHSHVYWYRQLPEEGLKFMVYLQKENIIDESGMPKERFSAEFPKEGPSILRIQQVVRGDSAAYFCASSPYQMAGDRLYEQYFGPGTRLTVT.

The chain carries TRBV19 and TRBJ1-1, with D hard to call. CDR3 size: 15 residues. Trimming removed 7 bases from V and 4 bases from J, with 19 bases in between. Germline assignment: CDR1 LNHDA and CDR2 SQIVND (reference sequence). This CDR3 reads CASKAGLPWGTEAFF. Written as DNA, the CDR3 is TGTGCCAGTAAGGCCGGACTTCCATGGGGCACTGAAGCTTTCTTT.

This chain links TRBV5-4 with TRBJ1-1; tentative D call: TRBD1 (5 bases). The germline V gene encodes CDR1 SGHNT and CDR2 YYREEE (reference sequence). V lost 0 bases, J lost 1 base, and 13 bases lay in between. The CDR3 totals 16 residues. The CDR3 DNA sequence: TGTGCCAGCAGCTTGGGTACAGGCGGCCCGAACACTGAAGCTTTCTTT. Its protein is CASSLGTGGPNTEAFF.

The rearrangement links TRBV27 to TRBJ1-2, with D maybe TRBD1 (5 bases). The CDR3 is made up of 15 amino acids. Looked up from germline, CDR1 is MNHEY and CDR2 is SMNVEV (reference sequence). V lost 3 bases and J lost 3, with 14 bases in between. The CDR3 DNA is TGTGCCAGCAGTTTTAGGGGAGTAGGGCACTATGGCTACACCTTC. It translates to CASSFRGVGHYGYTF.

The chain is built from TRBV19 and TRBJ2-3; D call uncertain. V lost 5 bases to trimming and J lost 0 bases, with 9 bases between them. Germline V gene lookup returns CDR1 LNHDA and CDR2 SQIVND (reference sequence). This CDR3 region has 14 residues. CDR3 protein: CASSWSSSTDTQYF. The DNA for the CDR3 is TGTGCCAGTAGTTGGAGTTCTAGCACAGATACGCAGTATTTT.

This chain joins TRBV15 and TRBJ2-7, with a weak D call TRBD1 (5 bases). From germline, CDR1 is LNHNV and CDR2 YYDKDF (reference sequence). Trimming cost V 0 bases and J 2 bases, with 8 bases left between them. This CDR3 comprises 14 residues. The CDR3 bases are TGTGCCACCAGCAGAGAACAGGAAGCCTACGAGCAGTACTTC. It codes for CATSREQEAYEQYF. The full variable domain, in which reference TRBV15 and TRBJ2-7 provide the parts outside the CDR3, is DAMVIQNPRYQVTQFGKPVTLSCSQTLNHNVMYWYQQKSSQAPKLLFHYYDKDFNNEADTPDNFQSRRPNTSFCFLDIRSPGLGDTAMYLCATSREQEAYEQYFGPGTRLTVT.

This sequence joins TRBV6-1 and TRBJ1-5; D gene uncertain. V dropped 2 bases and J dropped 0 bases, with 5 bases sitting between them. The CDR3 length is 14 residues. CDR1 and CDR2 (germline): MNHNS, SASEGT. CDR3 region: CASSEWGSNQPQHF. The CDR3 nucleotides are TGTGCCAGCAGTGAATGGGGTAGCAATCAGCCCCAGCATTTT.

The chain uses TRBV7-7 and TRBJ1-1; D unclear. Germline values: CDR1 SSHAT, CDR2 FNYEAQ (reference sequence). The CDR3 extends over 13 amino acids. V was pared by 1 base and J by 8 bases, with 11 bases between. The CDR3 coding sequence is TGTGCCAGCAGCTTAGGACTAGGGAAGGAAGCTTTCTTT. Protein product: CASSLGLGKEAFF. The entire variable domain, with the rest obtained from reference TRBV7-7 and TRBJ1-1, is as follows: GAGVSQSPRYKVTKRGQDVTLRCDPISSHATLYWYQQALGQGPEFLTYFNYEAQPDKSGLPSDRFSAERPEGSISTLTIQRTEQRDSAMYRCASSLGLGKEAFFGQGTRLTVV.

The J gene is TRBJ1-2, the V gene TRBV7-2, with D uncertain. The V end was cut by 4 bases, the J end by 4 bases, with 10 bases between. Germline V gives CDR1 SGHTA, CDR2 FQGNSA. The length of the CDR3 is 13 residues. Written as DNA, the CDR3 is TGTGCCAGCAGCTACATTTCCTTCTATGGCTACACCTTC. Protein sequence: CASSYISFYGYTF.